The rows below give T cell receptor beta chains drawn from one sample of a study of CD8+ T cells in alopecia areata. Assay used: immunoSEQ multiplex PCR; TCRdb lists only in-frame clones, some missing. The sample carries roughly 190,000 clones, over 55% recorded once. Sample: CD4+ T cells sorted from blood, taken at week 24, from a patient treated with tofacitinib. The receptors stem from a human donor with alopecia areata. Each CDR3 is given with its conserved first and last residue. Each record gives: CDR3 protein, CDR3 DNA, clone size, V gene, J gene, D gene. The D gene is left open where the match is weak. Some rows have no size entry. The others give once, few or many, or a class for an expanded clone.

CDR3 protein: CASSDRGGYTF
CDR3 DNA: TGTGCCAGCAGTGACAGGGGCGGCTACACCTTC
clone size: once
V gene: TRBV6-5
J gene: TRBJ1-2
D gene: TRBD1

CDR3 protein: CASSLTGALYNEQFF
CDR3 DNA: TGTGCCAGCAGTCTTACAGGGGCCCTATACAATGAGCAGTTCTTC
clone size: NA
V gene: TRBV6-5
J gene: TRBJ2-1
D gene: TRBD1

CDR3 protein: CASQSPGQGGRGYTF
CDR3 DNA: TGTGCCAGCCAATCGCCCGGACAGGGTGGTCGTGGCTACACCTTC
clone size: NA
V gene: TRBV27
J gene: TRBJ1-2
D gene: TRBD1

CDR3 protein: CASSQGRSREETQYF
CDR3 DNA: TGCGCCAGCAGCCAAGGGCGGTCTAGAGAAGAGACCCAGTACTTC
clone size: NA
V gene: TRBV4-3
J gene: TRBJ2-5
D gene: NA

CDR3 protein: CASSSLGGRENEQYF
CDR3 DNA: TGCGCCAGCAGCTCTCTCGGCGGCAGGGAGAACGAGCAGTACTTC
clone size: NA
V gene: TRBV5-1
J gene: TRBJ2-7
D gene: NA

CDR3 protein: CASSSQGAPGETQYF
CDR3 DNA: TGTGCCAGCAGCTCGCAGGGGGCTCCCGGAGAGACCCAGTACTTC
clone size: NA
V gene: TRBV7-3
J gene: TRBJ2-5
D gene: TRBD1

CDR3 protein: CASSRDPFGAKNIQYF
CDR3 DNA: TGTGCCAGTAGCCGGGACCCGTTCGGAGCCAAAAACATTCAGTACTTC
clone size: NA
V gene: TRBV2
J gene: TRBJ2-4
D gene: NA

CDR3 protein: CAWSIRQGGVWQYF
CDR3 DNA: TGTGCCTGGAGTATTAGACAGGGAGGGGTGTGGCAGTACTTC
clone size: NA
V gene: TRBV30
J gene: TRBJ2-7
D gene: NA

CDR3 protein: CASSSGQGTSPLHF
CDR3 DNA: TGTGCCAGCAGCTCGGGACAGGGGACTTCACCCCTCCACTTT
clone size: NA
V gene: TRBV7-3
J gene: TRBJ1-6
D gene: TRBD1

CDR3 protein: CASSLSDRDYGYTF
CDR3 DNA: TGTGCCAGCAGCTTATCGGACAGGGACTATGGCTACACCTTC
clone size: NA
V gene: TRBV7-2
J gene: TRBJ1-2
D gene: TRBD1

CDR3 protein: CASSLDSFNQPQHF
CDR3 DNA: TGTGCCAGCAGCTTAGACAGTTTTAATCAGCCCCAGCATTTT
clone size: few
V gene: TRBV7-2
J gene: TRBJ1-5
D gene: NA

CDR3 protein: CSAGPGGNQPQHF
CDR3 DNA: TGCAGCGCCGGTCCTGGGGGGAATCAGCCCCAGCATTTT
clone size: once
V gene: TRBV29-1
J gene: TRBJ1-5
D gene: NA

CDR3 protein: CASTGLASYEQYF
CDR3 DNA: TGTGCCAGCACGGGACTAGCGTCATACGAGCAGTACTTC
clone size: few
V gene: TRBV6-1
J gene: TRBJ2-7
D gene: TRBD2

CDR3 protein: CAWSVGTEAFF
CDR3 DNA: TGTGCCTGGAGTGTTGGTACTGAAGCTTTCTTT
clone size: NA
V gene: TRBV30
J gene: TRBJ1-1
D gene: NA

CDR3 protein: CAWSGPDQPQHF
CDR3 DNA: TGTGCCTGGAGTGGACCCGATCAGCCCCAGCATTTT
clone size: NA
V gene: TRBV30
J gene: TRBJ1-5
D gene: NA

CDR3 protein: CASSHPGPLTGELFF
CDR3 DNA: TGCGCCAGCAGCCATCCCGGGCCTCTCACCGGGGAGCTGTTTTTT
clone size: few
V gene: TRBV4-3
J gene: TRBJ2-2
D gene: NA

CDR3 protein: CAWRATANYGYTF
CDR3 DNA: TGTGCCTGGCGCGCGACAGCTAACTATGGCTACACCTTC
clone size: once
V gene: TRBV30
J gene: TRBJ1-2
D gene: NA